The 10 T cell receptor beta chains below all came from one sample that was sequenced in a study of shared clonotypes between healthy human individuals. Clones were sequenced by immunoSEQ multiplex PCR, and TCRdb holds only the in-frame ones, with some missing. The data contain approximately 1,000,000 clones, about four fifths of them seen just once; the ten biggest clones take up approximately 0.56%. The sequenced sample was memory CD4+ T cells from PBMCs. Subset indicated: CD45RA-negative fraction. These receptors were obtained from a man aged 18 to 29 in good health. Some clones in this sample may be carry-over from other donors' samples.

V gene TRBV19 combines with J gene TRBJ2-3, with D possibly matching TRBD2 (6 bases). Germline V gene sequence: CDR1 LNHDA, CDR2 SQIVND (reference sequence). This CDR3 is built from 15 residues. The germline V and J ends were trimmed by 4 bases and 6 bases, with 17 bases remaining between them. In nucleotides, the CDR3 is TGTGCCAGTAGTACGCGCCCTAGCGAGGGTGATACGCAGTATTTT. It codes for CASSTRPSEGDTQYF.

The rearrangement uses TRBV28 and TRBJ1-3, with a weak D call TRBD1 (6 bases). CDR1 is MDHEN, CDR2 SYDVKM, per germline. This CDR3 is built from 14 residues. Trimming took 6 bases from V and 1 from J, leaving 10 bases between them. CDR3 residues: CASSRTGSGNTIYF. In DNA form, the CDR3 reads TGTGCCAGCAGCCGTACAGGGTCTGGAAACACCATATATTTT.

CDR3 nucleotides: TGTGCCAGCTCGCCCTCGGGAGTTGGGAGCGAGCAGTACTTC. Protein product: CASSPSGVGSEQYF. V is TRBV18 and J is TRBJ2-7; D is possibly TRBD2 (6 bases). The V gene lost 6 bases and the J gene lost 6 bases, with 18 bases spanning the gap. The CDR3 sequence is 14 residues long. Germline lookup yields CDR1 KGHSH and CDR2 LQKENI. Complete variable domain (other parts from reference TRBV18 and TRBJ2-7): NAGVMQNPRHLVRRRGQEARLRCSPMKGHSHVYWYRQLPEEGLKFMVYLQKENIIDESGMPKERFSAEFPKEGPSILRIQQVVRGDSAAYFCASSPSGVGSEQYFGPGTRLTVT.

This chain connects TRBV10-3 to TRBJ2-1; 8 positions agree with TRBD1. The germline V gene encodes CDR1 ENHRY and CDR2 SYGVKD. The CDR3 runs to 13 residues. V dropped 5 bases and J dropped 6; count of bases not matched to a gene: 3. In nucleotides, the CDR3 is TGTGCCATCAGTTCTGACAGGGGCAATGAGCAGTTCTTC. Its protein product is CAISSDRGNEQFF.

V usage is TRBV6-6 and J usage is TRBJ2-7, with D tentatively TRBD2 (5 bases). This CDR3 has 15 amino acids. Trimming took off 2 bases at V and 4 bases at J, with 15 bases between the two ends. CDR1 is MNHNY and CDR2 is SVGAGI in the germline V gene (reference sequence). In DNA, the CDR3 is TGTGCCAGCAGTTACGTAGCGAGAGCCTCGTACGAGCAGTACTTC. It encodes CASSYVARASYEQYF.

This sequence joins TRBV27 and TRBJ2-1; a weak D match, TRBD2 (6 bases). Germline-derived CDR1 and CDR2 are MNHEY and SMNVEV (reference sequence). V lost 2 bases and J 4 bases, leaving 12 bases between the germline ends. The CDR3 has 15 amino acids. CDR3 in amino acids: CASSLMAEGYNEQFF. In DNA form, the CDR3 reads TGTGCCAGCAGTTTAATGGCGGAGGGGTACAATGAGCAGTTCTTC.

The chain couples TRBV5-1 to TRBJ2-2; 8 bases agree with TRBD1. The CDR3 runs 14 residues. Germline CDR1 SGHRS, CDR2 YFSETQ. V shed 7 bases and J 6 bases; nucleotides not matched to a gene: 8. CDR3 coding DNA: TGCGCCAGCCGAGGACAGGGAGGCCCCGGGGAGCTGTTTTTT. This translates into CASRGQGGPGELFF.

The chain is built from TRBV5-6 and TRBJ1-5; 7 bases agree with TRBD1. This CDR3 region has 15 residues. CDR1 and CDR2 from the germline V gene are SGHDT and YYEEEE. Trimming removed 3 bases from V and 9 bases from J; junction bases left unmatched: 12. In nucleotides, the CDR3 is TGTGCCAGCAGCTCATCCGGGACAGCCGATTGGCCCCAGCATTTT. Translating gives CASSSSGTADWPQHF.

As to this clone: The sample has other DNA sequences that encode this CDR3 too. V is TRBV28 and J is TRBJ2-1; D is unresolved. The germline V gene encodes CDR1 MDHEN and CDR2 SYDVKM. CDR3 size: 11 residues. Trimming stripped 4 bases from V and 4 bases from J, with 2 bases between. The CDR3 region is CASSSYNEQFF. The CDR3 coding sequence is TGTGCCAGCAGTTCTTACAATGAGCAGTTCTTC.

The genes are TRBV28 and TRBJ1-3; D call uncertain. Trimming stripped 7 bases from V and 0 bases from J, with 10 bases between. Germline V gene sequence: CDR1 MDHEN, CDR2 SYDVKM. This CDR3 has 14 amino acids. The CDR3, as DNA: TGTGCCAGCAACCGGAGATCCTCTGGAAACACCATATATTTT. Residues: CASNRRSSGNTIYF.